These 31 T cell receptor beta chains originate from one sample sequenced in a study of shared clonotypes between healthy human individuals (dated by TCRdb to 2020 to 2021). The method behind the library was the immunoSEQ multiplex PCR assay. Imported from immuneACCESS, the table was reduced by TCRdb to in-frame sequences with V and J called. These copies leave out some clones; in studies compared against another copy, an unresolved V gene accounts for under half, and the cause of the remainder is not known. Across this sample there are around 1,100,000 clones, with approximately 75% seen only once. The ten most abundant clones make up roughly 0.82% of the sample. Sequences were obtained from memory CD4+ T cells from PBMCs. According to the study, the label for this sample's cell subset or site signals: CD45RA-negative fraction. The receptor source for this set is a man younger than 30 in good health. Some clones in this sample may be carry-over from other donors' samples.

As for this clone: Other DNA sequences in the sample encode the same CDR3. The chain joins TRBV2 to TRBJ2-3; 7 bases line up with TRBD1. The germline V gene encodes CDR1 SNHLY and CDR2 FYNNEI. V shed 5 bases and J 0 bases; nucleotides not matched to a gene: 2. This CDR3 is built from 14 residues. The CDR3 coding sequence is TGTGCCAGCAGTTGGGACAGTAGCACAGATACGCAGTATTTT. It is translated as CASSWDSSTDTQYF.

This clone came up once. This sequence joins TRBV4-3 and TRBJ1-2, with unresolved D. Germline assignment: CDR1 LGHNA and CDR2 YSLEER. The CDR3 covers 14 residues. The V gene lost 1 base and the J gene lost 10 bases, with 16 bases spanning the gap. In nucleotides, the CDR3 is TGCGCCAGCAGCCAAGGAGGTATTGGGAAATTCTACACCTTC. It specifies CASSQGGIGKFYTF.

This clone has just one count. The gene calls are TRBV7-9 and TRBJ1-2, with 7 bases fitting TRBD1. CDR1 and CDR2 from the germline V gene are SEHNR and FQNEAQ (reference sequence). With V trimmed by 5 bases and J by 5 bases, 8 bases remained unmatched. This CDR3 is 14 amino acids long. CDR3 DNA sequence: TGTGCCAGCAGCGAGGGGGCGCGAGGATATGGCTACACCTTC. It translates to CASSEGARGYGYTF.

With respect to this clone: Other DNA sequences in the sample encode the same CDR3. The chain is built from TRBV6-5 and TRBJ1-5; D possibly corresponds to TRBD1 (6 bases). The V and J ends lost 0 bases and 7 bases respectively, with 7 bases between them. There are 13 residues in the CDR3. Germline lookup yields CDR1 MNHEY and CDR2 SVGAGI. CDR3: CASSYSRGQPQHF. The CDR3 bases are TGTGCCAGCAGTTACTCGAGGGGGCAGCCCCAGCATTTT.

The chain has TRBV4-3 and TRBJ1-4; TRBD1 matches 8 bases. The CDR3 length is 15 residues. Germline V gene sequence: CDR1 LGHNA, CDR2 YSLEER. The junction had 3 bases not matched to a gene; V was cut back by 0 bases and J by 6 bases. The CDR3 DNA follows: TGCGCCAGCAGCCAAGAAACAGGGGGGGATGAAAAACTGTTTTTT. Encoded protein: CASSQETGGDEKLFF.

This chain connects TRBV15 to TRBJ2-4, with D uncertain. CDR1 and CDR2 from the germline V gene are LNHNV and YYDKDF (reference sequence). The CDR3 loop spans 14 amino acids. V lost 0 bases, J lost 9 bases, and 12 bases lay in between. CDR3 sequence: CATSRESRGGIQYF. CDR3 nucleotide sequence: TGTGCCACCAGCAGAGAATCGAGAGGCGGCATTCAGTACTTC.

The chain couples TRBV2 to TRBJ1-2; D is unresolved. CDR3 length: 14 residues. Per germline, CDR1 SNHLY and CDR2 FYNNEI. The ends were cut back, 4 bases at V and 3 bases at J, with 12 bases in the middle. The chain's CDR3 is CASSGKVGHYGYTF. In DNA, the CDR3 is TGTGCCAGCAGTGGGAAAGTGGGCCACTATGGCTACACCTTC.

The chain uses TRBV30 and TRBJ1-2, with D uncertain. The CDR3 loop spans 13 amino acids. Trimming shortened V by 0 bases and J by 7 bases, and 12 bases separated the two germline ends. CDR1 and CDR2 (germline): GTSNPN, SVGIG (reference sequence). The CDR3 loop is CAWSVQGNGGYTF. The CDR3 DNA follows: TGTGCCTGGAGTGTACAAGGGAATGGTGGCTACACCTTC.

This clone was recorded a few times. CDR3 in amino acids: CASSYRASPLHF. The CDR3 nucleotides read TGTGCCAGCAGTTACCGGGCCTCACCCCTCCACTTT. The chain carries TRBV6-5 and TRBJ1-6; D is undetermined. The germline V and J ends were trimmed by 2 bases and 10 bases, with 6 bases remaining between them. The CDR3 length is 12 residues. Germline V gives CDR1 MNHEY, CDR2 SVGAGI.

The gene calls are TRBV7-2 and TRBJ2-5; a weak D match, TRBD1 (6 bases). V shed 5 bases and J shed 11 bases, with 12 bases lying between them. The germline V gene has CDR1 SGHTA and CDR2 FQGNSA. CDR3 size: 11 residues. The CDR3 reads CASSRYREQYF. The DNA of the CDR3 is TGTGCCAGCAGCCGGTACAGGGAGCAGTACTTC.

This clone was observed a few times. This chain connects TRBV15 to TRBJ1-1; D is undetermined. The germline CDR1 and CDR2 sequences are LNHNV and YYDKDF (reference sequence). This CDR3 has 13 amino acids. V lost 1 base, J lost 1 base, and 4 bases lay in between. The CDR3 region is CATSRGENTEAFF. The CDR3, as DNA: TGTGCCACCAGCAGAGGGGAGAACACTGAAGCTTTCTTT. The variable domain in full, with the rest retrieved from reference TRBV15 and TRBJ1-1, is DAMVIQNPRYQVTQFGKPVTLSCSQTLNHNVMYWYQQKSSQAPKLLFHYYDKDFNNEADTPDNFQSRRPNTSFCFLDIRSPGLGDTAMYLCATSRGENTEAFFGQGTRLTVV.

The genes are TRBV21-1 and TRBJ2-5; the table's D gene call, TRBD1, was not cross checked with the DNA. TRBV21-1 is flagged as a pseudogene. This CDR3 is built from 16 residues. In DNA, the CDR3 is TGTGCCAGCAGCAAAGCCGGGACAGCAACTGAAGAGACCCAGTACTTC. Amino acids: CASSKAGTATEETQYF.

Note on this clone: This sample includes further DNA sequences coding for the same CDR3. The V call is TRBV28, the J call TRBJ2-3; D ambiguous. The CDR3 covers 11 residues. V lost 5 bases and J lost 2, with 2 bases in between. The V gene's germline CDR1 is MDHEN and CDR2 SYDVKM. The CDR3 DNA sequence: TGTGCCAGCAGTCTCACAGATACGCAGTATTTT. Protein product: CASSLTDTQYF.

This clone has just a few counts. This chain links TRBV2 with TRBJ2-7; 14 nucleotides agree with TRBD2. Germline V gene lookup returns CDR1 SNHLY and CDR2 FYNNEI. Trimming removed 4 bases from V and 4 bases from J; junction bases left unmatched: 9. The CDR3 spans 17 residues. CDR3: CASSGGAGLAGEYEQYF. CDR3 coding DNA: TGTGCCAGCAGTGGGGGGGCGGGACTAGCGGGAGAGTACGAGCAGTACTTC.

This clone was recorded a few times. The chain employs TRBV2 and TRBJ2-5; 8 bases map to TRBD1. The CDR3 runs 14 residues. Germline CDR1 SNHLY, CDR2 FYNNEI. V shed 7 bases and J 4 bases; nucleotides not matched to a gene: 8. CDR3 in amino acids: CASMSQGATETQYF. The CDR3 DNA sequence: TGTGCCAGCATGAGCCAGGGGGCTACAGAGACCCAGTACTTC.

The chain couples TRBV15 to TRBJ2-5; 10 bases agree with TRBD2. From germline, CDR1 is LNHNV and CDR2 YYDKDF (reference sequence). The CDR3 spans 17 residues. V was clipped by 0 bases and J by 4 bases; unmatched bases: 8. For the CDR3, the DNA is TGTGCCACCAGCAGAGATATAAGCGGGAGGGCCGGAGAGACCCAGTACTTC. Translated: CATSRDISGRAGETQYF.

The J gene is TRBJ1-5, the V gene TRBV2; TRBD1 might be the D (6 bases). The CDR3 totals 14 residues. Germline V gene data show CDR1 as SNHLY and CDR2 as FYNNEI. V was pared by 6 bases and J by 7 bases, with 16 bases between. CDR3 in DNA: TGTGCCAGCAGGGATACAGGGAGTTACCAGCCCCAGCATTTT. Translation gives CASRDTGSYQPQHF. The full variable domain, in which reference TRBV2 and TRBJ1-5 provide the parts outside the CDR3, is EPEVTQTPSHQVTQMGQEVILRCVPISNHLYFYWYRQILGQKVEFLVSFYNNEISEKSEIFDDQFSVERPDGSNFTLKIRSTKLEDSAMYFCASRDTGSYQPQHFGDGTRLSIL.

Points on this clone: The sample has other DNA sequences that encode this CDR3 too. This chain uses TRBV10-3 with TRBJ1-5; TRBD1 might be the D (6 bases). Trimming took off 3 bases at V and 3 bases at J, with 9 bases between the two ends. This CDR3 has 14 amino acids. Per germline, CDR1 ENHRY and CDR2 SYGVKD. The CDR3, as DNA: TGTGCCATCAGTGAACGGGGGGCCAATCAGCCCCAGCATTTT. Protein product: CAISERGANQPQHF.

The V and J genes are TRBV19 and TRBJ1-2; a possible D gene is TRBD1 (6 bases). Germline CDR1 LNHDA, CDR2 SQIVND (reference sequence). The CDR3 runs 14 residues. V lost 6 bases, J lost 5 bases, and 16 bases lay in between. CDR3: CASSMDSPGYGYTF. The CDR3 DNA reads TGTGCCAGTAGCATGGACAGCCCGGGGTATGGCTACACCTTC.

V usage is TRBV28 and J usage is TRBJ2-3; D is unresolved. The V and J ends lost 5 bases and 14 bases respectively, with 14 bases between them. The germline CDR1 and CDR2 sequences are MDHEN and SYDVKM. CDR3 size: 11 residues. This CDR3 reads CASSLNYDWYF. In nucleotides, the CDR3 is TGTGCCAGCAGTCTAAACTATGATTGGTATTTT.

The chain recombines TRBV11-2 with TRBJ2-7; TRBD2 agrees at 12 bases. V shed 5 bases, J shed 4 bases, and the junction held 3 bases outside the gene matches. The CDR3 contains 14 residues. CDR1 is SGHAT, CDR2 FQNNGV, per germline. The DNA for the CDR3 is TGTGCCAGCAGCCATACTAGCGGGAGGTACGAGCAGTACTTC. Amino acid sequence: CASSHTSGRYEQYF.

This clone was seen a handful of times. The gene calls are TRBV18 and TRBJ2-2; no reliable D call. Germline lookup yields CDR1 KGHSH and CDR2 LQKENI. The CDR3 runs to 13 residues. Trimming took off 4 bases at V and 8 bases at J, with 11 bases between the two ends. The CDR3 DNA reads TGTGCCAGCTCACAGGCTTCTCGAGGGGAGCTGTTTTTT. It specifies CASSQASRGELFF.

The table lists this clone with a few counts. CDR3 DNA sequence: TGTGCCAGCACCCTGGATAGCGGAAACGAATACAATGAGCAGTTCTTC. Residues: CASTLDSGNEYNEQFF. The chain couples TRBV2 to TRBJ2-1, with TRBD2 as a possible D gene (6 bases). V gave up 7 bases and J gave up 4 bases, with 20 bases separating them. The germline V gene encodes CDR1 SNHLY and CDR2 FYNNEI. There are 16 residues in the CDR3.

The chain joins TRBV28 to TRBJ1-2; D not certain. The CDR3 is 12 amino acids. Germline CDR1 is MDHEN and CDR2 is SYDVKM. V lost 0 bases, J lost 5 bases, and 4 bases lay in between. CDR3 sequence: CASSLWEYGYTF. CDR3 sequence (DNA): TGTGCCAGCAGTTTATGGGAATATGGCTACACCTTC.

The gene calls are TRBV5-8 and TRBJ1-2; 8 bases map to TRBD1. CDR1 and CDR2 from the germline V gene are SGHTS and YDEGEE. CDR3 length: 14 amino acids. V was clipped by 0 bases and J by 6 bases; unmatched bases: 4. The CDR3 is CASSLGQGLDGYTF. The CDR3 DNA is TGTGCCAGCAGCTTGGGACAGGGGTTGGATGGCTACACCTTC.

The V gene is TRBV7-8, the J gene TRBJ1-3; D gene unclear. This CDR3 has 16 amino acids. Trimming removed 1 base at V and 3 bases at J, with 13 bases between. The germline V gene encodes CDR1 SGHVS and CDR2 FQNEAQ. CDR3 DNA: TGTGCCAGCAGCTTAGGCCAGCTGACTTATGGAAACACCATATATTTT. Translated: CASSLGQLTYGNTIYF.

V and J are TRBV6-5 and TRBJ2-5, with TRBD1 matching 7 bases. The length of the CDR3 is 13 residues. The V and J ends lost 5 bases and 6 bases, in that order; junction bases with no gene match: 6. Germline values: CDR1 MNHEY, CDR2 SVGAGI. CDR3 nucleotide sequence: TGTGCCAGCAGTCCCGACAGGGCAAAGACCCAGTACTTC. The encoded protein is CASSPDRAKTQYF.

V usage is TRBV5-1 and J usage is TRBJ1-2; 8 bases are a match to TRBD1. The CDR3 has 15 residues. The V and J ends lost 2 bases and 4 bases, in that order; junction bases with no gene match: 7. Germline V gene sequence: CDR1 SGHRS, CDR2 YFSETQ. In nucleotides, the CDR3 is TGCGCCAGCAGCTTACAGACAGGGGCCACCTATGGCTACACCTTC. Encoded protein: CASSLQTGATYGYTF.

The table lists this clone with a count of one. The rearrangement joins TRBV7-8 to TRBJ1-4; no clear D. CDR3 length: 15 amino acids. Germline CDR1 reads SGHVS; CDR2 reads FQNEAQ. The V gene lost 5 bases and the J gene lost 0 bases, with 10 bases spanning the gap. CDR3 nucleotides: TGTGCCAGCAGCGTTCAGCGCGCAACTAATGAAAAACTGTTTTTT. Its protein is CASSVQRATNEKLFF.

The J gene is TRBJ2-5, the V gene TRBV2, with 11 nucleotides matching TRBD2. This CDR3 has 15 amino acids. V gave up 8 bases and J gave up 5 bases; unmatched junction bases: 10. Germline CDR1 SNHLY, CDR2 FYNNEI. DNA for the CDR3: TGTGCCAGCGGGGTGGGACTAGCGGCTCCCGAGACCCAGTACTTC. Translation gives CASGVGLAAPETQYF.

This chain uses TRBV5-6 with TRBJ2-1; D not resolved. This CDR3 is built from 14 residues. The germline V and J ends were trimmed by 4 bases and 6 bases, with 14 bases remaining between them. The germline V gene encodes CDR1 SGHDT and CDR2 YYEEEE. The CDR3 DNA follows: TGTGCCAGCAGCCCAACGTTGACAAGCAATGAGCAGTTCTTC. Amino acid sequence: CASSPTLTSNEQFF. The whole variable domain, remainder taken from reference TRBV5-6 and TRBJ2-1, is DAGVTQSPTHLIKTRGQQVTLRCSPKSGHDTVSWYQQALGQGPQFIFQYYEEEERQRGNFPDRFSGHQFPNYSSELNVNALLLGDSALYLCASSPTLTSNEQFFGPGTRLTVL.